This T cell receptor (beta chain) was sequenced for a study of CD8+CD57+ T cells in acquired aplastic anemia (dated by TCRdb to 2017 to 2018). About the study as a whole: On average, sorted CD4+ and CD8+ cells yielded 3 to 4 ug of extracted DNA, with a range of about 0.19 to 30 ug. A CD8+CD57+ expansion meant a frequency higher than the mean frequency seen in healthy subjects.

Flow cytometry had shown CD8+CD57+ cell expansion in the patients selected for sequencing. Severe acquired aplastic anemia was diagnosed in all patients according to International Study of Aplastic Anemia and Agranulocytosis and Camitta criteria. No patient had received any therapy when blood was sampled. TCR repertoires of sorted CD4+ and CD8+ blood T cells from severe aplastic anemia patients and healthy subjects were deep-sequenced in the study. In the USA, patient enrollment took place under clinicaltrials.gov protocols 00001620, 01623167, 00001397, 00071045, 00081523 and 00961064. Ficoll-Paque density gradient centrifugation was used to isolate peripheral blood mononuclear cells. Before DNA was extracted, CD4+ and CD8+ T cells were sorted using either FACS or magnetic beads. CDR1 and CDR2 are drawn from the germline V gene: MNHNS, SASEGT. Trimming at the junction amounts to 6 bases on V and 10 bases on J, and the germline ends lie 22 bases apart. The CDR3, cysteine through phenylalanine, is 16 amino acids long. CDR3 DNA is the only sequence kept; it has 48 bases, read in frame from the first base.

Genomic DNA was used as template for profiling of TCR beta VDJ combinations and CDR3 sequences. An Illumina HiSeq 2000 was the platform used for TCR repertoire sequencing. The study's own analysis went as follows. Repertoires were assessed using TRBV/TRBJ rearrangement plots, CDR3 size and DJ length profiles, and Simpson's diversity index. The most abundant DNA sequence in the deep sequencing data was defined as the immunodominant clone. CDR3 amino acid sequences were checked for sharing across subjects and were also compared against the VDJdb database and published repertoires. Starting from the raw public reads, TCRdb applied fastp trimming at Q25, assembled clones with MiXCR and retained in-frame beta chains. Merged by CDR3 protein, the rows form single entries marked with the most common genes and DNA. TCRdb's processing, not the authors', yielded these V and J calls. This sample has just over 150,000 distinct CDR3 sequences in its table, and 48% of those were observed once. Clones ranked in the top ten supply roughly 30% of the sample.

On this clonotype itself: What antigen it recognizes has not been identified. The sample holds no much larger clone one base away, and base qualities are not on file.

On the study overall, not on this receptor specifically: Some 27 CD8+ CDR3 sequences were found in both patients and controls but appeared to be highly expressed in patients and within the immunodominant clones of the patients. Between patients and healthy controls, no significant difference in CD8+ Simpson's diversity was found (P=0.060).

Recombination linked TRBV6-1 to TRBJ1-6; no D segment can be confidently identified. The sample comprised sorted CD4+, CD8+, or CD8+CD57+ T cells (not recorded which) from PBMCs. This TCR was recovered from a human donor with aplastic anemia. The DNA sequence reads TGTGCCAGCAGCCCCCGCGGTGGAGGTTCGGCCTCACCCCTCCACTTT. It specifies CASSPRGGGSASPLHF.